These 9 T cell receptor beta chains originate from one sample sequenced in a study of T cells expressing NK-cell markers. TCRdb reprocessed the 5' RACE reads and keeps a single row for each CDR3 protein, giving no DNA. This listing includes some 340,000 distinct CDR3 sequences. Sequencing was carried out using blood T cells: a sorted CD56 or NKG2C T cell subset, CD4+ or CD8+ T cells, or bulk PBMC T cells (not recorded which). These receptors were taken from a man aged 18-69 years in good health.

The rearrangement uses TRBV4-1 and TRBJ1-1; TCRdb outputs TRBD1, but without DNA this stays unchecked. Germline V gene lookup returns CDR1 MGHRA and CDR2 YSYEKL. This CDR3 is 15 amino acids long. CDR3: CASRNRGHINTEAFF.

The chain carries TRBV12-3 or TRBV12-4 and TRBJ2-3. The CDR3 is made up of 13 amino acids. The CDR3 is CASSLREPDTQYF.

This chain's CDR3 is CASSPAPQDETQYF. J is TRBJ2-5 and V is TRBV5-1; as DNA is missing, the TRBD1 call by TCRdb cannot be tested. This CDR3 comprises 14 residues. The V gene's germline CDR1 is SGHRS and CDR2 YFSETQ.

The gene calls are TRBV4-1 and TRBJ2-2. Per germline, CDR1 MGHRA and CDR2 YSYEKL. This CDR3 region has 18 residues. The CDR3 loop is CASSQDPRGFGNTGELFF.

This chain joins TRBV7-6 and TRBJ2-3; TCRdb designates TRBD2, a call that cannot be tested without DNA. The length of the CDR3 is 15 residues. Germline V CDR1 and CDR2: SGHVS, FNYEAQ. CDR3 sequence: CATTASSGYTDTQYF.

V usage is TRBV19 and J usage is TRBJ1-4; TCRdb outputs TRBD1, but without DNA this stays unchecked. Germline CDR1 LNHDA, CDR2 SQIVND (reference sequence). CDR3 size: 15 residues. CDR3: CATRDRGLANEKLFF.

The gene calls are TRBV6-5 and TRBJ2-7. Looked up from germline, CDR1 is MNHEY and CDR2 is SVGAGI. CDR3 length: 14 amino acids. CDR3 in amino acids: CASSYALGTYEQYF.

The chain has TRBV20-1 and TRBJ1-2. The CDR3 length is 11 residues. Germline lookup yields CDR1 DFQATT and CDR2 SNEGSKA (reference sequence). The CDR3 loop reads CSARSGGSYTF.

V and J are TRBV14 and TRBJ2-1; the D gene TCRdb calls, TRBD2, cannot be checked with no DNA. Germline V gene data show CDR1 as SGHDN and CDR2 as FVKESK. The CDR3 runs 17 residues. The CDR3 here is CASSQERGGPSGGEQFF.